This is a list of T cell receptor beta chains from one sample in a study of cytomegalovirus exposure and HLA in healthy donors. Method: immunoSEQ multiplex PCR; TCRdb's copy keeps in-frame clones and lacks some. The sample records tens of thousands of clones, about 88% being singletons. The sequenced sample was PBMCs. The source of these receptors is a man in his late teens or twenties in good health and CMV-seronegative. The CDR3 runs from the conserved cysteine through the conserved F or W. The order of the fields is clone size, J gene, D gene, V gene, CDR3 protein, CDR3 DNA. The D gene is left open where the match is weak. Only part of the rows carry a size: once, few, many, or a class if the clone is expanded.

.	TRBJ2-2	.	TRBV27	CASSDRFYTGELFF	TGTGCCAGCAGTGACAGGTTCTACACCGGGGAGCTGTTTTTT
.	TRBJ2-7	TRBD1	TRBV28	CASSAPGTGGYEQYF	TGTGCCAGCAGCGCCCCCGGGACAGGGGGTTACGAGCAGTACTTC
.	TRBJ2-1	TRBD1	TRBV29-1	CSGLRGGQGLNEQFF	TGCAGCGGCCTCCGGGGGGGACAGGGGTTGAATGAGCAGTTCTTC
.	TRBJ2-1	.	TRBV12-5	CASGLRRNEQFF	TGTGCTAGTGGTTTGAGGAGAAATGAGCAGTTCTTC
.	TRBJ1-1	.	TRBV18	CASSPEGAVNEAFF	TGTGCCAGCTCACCCGAGGGTGCCGTCAATGAAGCTTTCTTT
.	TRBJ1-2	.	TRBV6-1	CASSEAQGPRGGYTF	TGTGCCAGCAGTGAAGCTCAAGGCCCTCGAGGTGGCTACACCTTC
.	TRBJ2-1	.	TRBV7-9	CASSQGRKVGEQFF	TGTGCCAGCAGCCAGGGGCGGAAAGTAGGAGAGCAGTTCTTC
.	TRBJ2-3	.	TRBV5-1	CASSLEGSGGTDTQYF	TGCGCCAGCAGCTTGGAAGGGTCCGGGGGCACAGATACGCAGTATTTT
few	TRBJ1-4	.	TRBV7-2	CASSLGIGAAKLFF	TGTGCCAGCAGCTTAGGGATAGGGGCGGCAAAACTGTTTTTT
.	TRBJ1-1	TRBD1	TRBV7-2	CASSSRGATEAFF	TGTGCCAGCAGCTCCAGGGGGGCCACTGAAGCTTTCTTT
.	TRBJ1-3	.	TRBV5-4	CASRIKGSGNTIYF	TGTGCCAGCAGGATTAAGGGGTCTGGAAACACCATATATTTT
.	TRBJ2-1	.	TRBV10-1	CASSADTYNEQFF	TGCGCCAGCAGTGCTGACACCTACAATGAGCAGTTCTTC
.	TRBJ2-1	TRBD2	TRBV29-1	CSVNGLAGSDEQFF	TGCAGCGTGAACGGACTAGCGGGAAGCGATGAGCAGTTCTTC
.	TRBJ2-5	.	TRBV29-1	CSVETRETQYF	TGCAGCGTTGAAACACGCGAGACCCAGTACTTC
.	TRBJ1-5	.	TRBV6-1	CASSPGNQPQHF	TGTGCCAGCAGTCCTGGCAATCAGCCCCAGCATTTT
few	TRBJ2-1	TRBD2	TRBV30	CAWSVPSGGSYNEQFF	TGTGCCTGGAGTGTACCCAGCGGGGGTTCCTACAATGAGCAGTTCTTC
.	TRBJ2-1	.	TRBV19	CASTAQVGDEQFF	TGTGCCAGTACCGCACAGGTGGGCGATGAGCAGTTCTTC
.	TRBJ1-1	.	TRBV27	CASSLGPLGGGTEAFF	TGTGCCAGCAGTTTAGGCCCCCTGGGGGGGGGCACTGAAGCTTTCTTT
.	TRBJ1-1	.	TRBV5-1	CASSLGGGRNTEAFF	TGCGCCAGCAGCTTGGGAGGGGGAAGGAACACTGAAGCTTTCTTT
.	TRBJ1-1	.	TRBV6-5	CASSYSLTGGTEAFF	TGTGCCAGCAGTTACTCCTTGACAGGTGGCACTGAAGCTTTCTTT
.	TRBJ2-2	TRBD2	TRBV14	CASSQDQRSGRDTGELFF	TGTGCCAGCAGCCAAGATCAAAGGAGCGGGAGGGACACCGGGGAGCTGTTTTTT
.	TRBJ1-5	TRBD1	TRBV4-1	CASSQVEGQGQQPQHF	TGCGCCAGCAGCCAAGTAGAGGGACAGGGCCAACAGCCCCAGCATTTT
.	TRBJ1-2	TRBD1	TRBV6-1	CASSEGQAVTGGVTF	TGTGCCAGCAGTGAAGGTCAGGCGGTGACAGGGGGGGTCACCTTC
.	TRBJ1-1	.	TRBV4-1	CASSQGGNLNTEAFF	TGCGCCAGCAGCCAAGGCGGAAATTTGAACACTGAAGCTTTCTTT
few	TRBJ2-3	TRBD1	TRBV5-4	CASSRGQAADTQYF	TGTGCCAGCAGTCGCGGACAGGCGGCAGATACGCAGTATTTT
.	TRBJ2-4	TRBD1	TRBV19	CASSIKGTGSQNIQYF	TGTGCCAGTAGTATTAAGGGGACAGGGTCCCAAAACATTCAGTACTTC
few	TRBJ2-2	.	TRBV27	CASRWGPNTGELFF	TGTGCCAGCAGGTGGGGGCCGAACACCGGGGAGCTGTTTTTT
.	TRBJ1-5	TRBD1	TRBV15	CATSRLAGGGQPQHF	TGTGCCACCAGCAGACTCGCAGGGGGAGGACAGCCCCAGCATTTT
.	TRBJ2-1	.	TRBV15	CATQKLDEQFF	TGTGCCACGCAGAAACTAGATGAGCAGTTCTTC
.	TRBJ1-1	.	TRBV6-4	CASFQGSGPLNTEAFF	TGTGCCAGCTTTCAGGGATCCGGCCCCCTGAACACTGAAGCTTTCTTT
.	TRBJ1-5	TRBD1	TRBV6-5	CASSYSTGDQPQHF	TGTGCCAGCAGTTACTCGACAGGGGATCAGCCCCAGCATTTT
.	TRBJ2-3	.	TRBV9	CASSVYSGSSAIADTQYF	TGTGCCAGCAGCGTATACTCGGGGTCTAGCGCGATCGCAGATACGCAGTATTTT
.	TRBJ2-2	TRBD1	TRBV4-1	CASSRRNWDRGGTGELFF	TGCGCCAGCAGCCGACGGAATTGGGACAGGGGAGGCACCGGGGAGCTGTTTTTT
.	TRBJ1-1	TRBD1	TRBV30	CAWSKDRGPGTEAFF	TGTGCCTGGAGCAAGGACAGGGGGCCGGGAACTGAAGCTTTCTTT
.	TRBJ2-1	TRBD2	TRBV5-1	CASSPGLAGENEQFF	TGCGCCAGCAGCCCGGGACTAGCGGGAGAGAATGAGCAGTTCTTC
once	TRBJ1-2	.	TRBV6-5	CASRYSTSRDGYTF	TGTGCCAGCAGGTACTCGACTAGCAGGGATGGCTACACCTTC
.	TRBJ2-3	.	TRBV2	CASSYTDTQYF	TGTGCCAGCAGTTACACAGATACGCAGTATTTT
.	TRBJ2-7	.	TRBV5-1	CASSLVLGSAEQYF	TGCGCCAGCAGCTTGGTACTGGGGAGCGCCGAGCAGTACTTC
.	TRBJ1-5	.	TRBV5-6	CASSRTEYSNQPQHF	TGTGCCAGCAGCCGGACTGAATATAGCAATCAGCCCCAGCATTTT
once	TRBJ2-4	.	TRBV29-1	CSAAPGSKNIQYF	TGCAGCGCCGCCCCGGGATCCAAAAACATTCAGTACTTC
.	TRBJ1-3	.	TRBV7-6	CASTTGSLRGGNTIYF	TGTGCCAGCACCACAGGGAGCTTAAGAGGTGGAAACACCATATATTTT
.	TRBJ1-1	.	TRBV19	CASSENGMNTEAFF	TGTGCCAGTAGTGAAAACGGTATGAACACTGAAGCTTTCTTT
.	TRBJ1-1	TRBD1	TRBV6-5	CASRTDRGVNTEAFF	TGTGCCAGCAGAACGGACAGGGGGGTGAACACTGAAGCTTTCTTT
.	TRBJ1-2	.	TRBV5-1	CASSVDGVYGYTF	TGCGCCAGCAGCGTCGACGGAGTCTATGGCTACACCTTC
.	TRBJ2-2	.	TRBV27	CASSLFKGELFF	TGTGCCAGCAGTTTATTTAAAGGGGAGCTGTTTTTT
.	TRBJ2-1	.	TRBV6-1	CASRPASSYNEQFF	TGTGCCAGCAGGCCCGCTAGCTCCTACAATGAGCAGTTCTTC
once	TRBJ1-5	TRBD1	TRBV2	CASSEDRAQPQHF	TGTGCCAGCAGTGAGGACAGGGCTCAGCCCCAGCATTTT
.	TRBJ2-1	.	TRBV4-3	CASSQEAGNEQFF	TGCGCCAGCAGCCAAGAAGCCGGGAATGAGCAGTTCTTC
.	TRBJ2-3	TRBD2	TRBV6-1	CASSDLAGGLDTQYF	TGTGCCAGCAGTGATCTAGCGGGAGGGCTTGATACGCAGTATTTT
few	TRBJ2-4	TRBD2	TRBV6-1	CASSEGVLAGKNIQYF	TGTGCCAGCAGTGAAGGAGTACTAGCGGGAAAAAACATTCAGTACTTC
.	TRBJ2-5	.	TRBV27	CASSLGATQYF	TGTGCCAGCAGTTTAGGGGCGACCCAGTACTTC